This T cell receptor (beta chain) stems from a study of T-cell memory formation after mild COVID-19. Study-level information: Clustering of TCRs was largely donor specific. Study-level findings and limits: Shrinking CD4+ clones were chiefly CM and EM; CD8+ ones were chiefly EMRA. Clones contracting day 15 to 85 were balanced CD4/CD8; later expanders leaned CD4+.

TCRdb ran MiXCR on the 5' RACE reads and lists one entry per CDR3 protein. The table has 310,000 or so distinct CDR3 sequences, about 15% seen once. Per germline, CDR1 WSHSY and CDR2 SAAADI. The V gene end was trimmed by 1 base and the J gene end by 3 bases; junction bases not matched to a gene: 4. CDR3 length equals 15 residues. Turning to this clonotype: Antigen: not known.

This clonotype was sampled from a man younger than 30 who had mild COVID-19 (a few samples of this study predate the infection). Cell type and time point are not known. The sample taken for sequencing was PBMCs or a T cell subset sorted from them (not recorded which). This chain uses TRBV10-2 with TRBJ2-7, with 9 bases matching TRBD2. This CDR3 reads CASSELASGNYEQYF. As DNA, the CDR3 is TGCGCCAGCAGTGAGTTGGCTAGCGGGAACTACGAGCAGTACTTC.